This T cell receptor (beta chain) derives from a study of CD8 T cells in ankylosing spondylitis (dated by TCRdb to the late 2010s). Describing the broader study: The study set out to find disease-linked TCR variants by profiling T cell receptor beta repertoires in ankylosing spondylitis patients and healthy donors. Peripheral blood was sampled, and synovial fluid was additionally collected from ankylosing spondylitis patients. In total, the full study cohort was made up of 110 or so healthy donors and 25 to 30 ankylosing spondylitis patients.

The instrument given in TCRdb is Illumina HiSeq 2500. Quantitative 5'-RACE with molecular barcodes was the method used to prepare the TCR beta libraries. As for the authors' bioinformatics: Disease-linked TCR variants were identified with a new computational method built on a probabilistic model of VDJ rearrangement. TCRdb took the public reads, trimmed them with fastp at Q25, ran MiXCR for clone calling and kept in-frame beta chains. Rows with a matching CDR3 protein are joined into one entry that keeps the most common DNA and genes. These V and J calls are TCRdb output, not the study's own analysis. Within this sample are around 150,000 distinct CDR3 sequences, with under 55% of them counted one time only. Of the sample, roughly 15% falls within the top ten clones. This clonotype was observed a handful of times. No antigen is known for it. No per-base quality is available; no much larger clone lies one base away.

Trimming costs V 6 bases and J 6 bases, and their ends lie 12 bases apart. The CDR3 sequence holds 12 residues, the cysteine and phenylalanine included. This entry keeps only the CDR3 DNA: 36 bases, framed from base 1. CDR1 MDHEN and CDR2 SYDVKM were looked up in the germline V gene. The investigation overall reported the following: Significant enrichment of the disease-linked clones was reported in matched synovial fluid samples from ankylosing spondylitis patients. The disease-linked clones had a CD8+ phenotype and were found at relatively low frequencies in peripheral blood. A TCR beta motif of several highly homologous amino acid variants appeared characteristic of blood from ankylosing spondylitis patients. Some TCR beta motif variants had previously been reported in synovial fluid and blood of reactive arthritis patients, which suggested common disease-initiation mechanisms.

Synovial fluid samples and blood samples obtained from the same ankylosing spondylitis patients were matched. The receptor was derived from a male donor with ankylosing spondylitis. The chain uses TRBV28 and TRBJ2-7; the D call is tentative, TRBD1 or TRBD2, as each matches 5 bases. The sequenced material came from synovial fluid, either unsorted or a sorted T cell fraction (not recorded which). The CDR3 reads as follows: CASRWGSGEQYF. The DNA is TGTGCCAGCAGATGGGGGTCCGGCGAGCAGTACTTC.